The 5 T cell receptor beta chains below all came from one sample that was sequenced in a study of cytomegalovirus exposure and HLA in healthy donors. Primers: 60 Vbeta forward and 13 Jbeta reverse. Sequencing used immunoSEQ multiplex PCR; TCRdb keeps in-frame clones, though not all of them. The sample consists of 100,000 to 150,000 clones, roughly 83% of them appearing once. The sequenced sample was PBMCs. All receptors derive from a girl aged 2 to 10 in good health and CMV-seronegative.

The chain uses TRBV5-1 and TRBJ2-2, with D possibly being TRBD1 (5 bases). CDR3 length: 14 amino acids. V lost 5 bases, J lost 0 bases, and 8 bases lay in between. Germline CDR1 and CDR2: SGHRS and YFSETQ. The CDR3 reads CASRDTPNTGELFF. CDR3 coding DNA: TGCGCCAGCAGGGACACCCCGAACACCGGGGAGCTGTTTTTT.

This chain links TRBV29-1 with TRBJ2-7; D might be TRBD1 (5 bases). The V and J ends lost 4 bases and 5 bases respectively, with 12 bases between them. CDR1 is SQVTM and CDR2 is ANQGSEA in the germline V gene. CDR3 length: 12 amino acids. CDR3 loop: CSVVVRGHEQYF. DNA for the CDR3: TGCAGCGTTGTAGTAAGGGGCCACGAGCAGTACTTC.

V and J are TRBV7-9 and TRBJ1-2, with D possibly TRBD1 on 6 matching bases. Trimming stripped 5 bases from V and 4 bases from J, with 11 bases between. This CDR3 comprises 13 residues. Germline assignment: CDR1 SEHNR and CDR2 FQNEAQ (reference sequence). DNA of the CDR3: TGTGCCAGCAGCGAGCAGGGGACCTATGGCTACACCTTC. Its protein is CASSEQGTYGYTF.

This chain joins TRBV11-2 and TRBJ2-7; a possible D gene is TRBD2 (5 bases). V lost 0 bases, J lost 2 bases, and 20 bases lay in between. The length of the CDR3 is 18 residues. Per the germline V gene, CDR1 is SGHAT and CDR2 is FQNNGV. The CDR3 loop is CASSLDYPPGEHPYEQYF. In DNA form, the CDR3 reads TGTGCCAGCAGCTTAGATTATCCCCCCGGGGAACATCCCTACGAGCAGTACTTC.

This chain joins TRBV2 and TRBJ2-7, with a tentative D call TRBD2 (5 bases). The CDR3 totals 14 residues. Trimming took 8 bases from V and 2 from J, leaving 16 bases between them. Germline V lookup: CDR1 SNHLY, CDR2 FYNNEI. The CDR3 bases are TGTGCCAGCGGGTTGGGGAGTGCACCCTACGAGCAGTACTTC. Protein product: CASGLGSAPYEQYF.